This T cell receptor (beta chain) was captured by sequencing in a study of CD8 T cells in ankylosing spondylitis (dated by TCRdb to about 2017). Context from the whole study: To find TCR variants linked to disease, the study profiled T cell receptor beta repertoires in ankylosing spondylitis patients and healthy donors. The full study cohort was made up of about 24 ankylosing spondylitis patients and fewer than 120 healthy donors. Peripheral blood samples were taken, and synovial fluid was additionally collected from ankylosing spondylitis patients.

Concerning this clonotype itself: Its antigen is not yet known. No per-base quality is available; no much larger clone lies one base away.

General study outcomes and caveats: Some of the motif variants had been reported before in the synovial fluid and blood of reactive arthritis patients, a finding that suggests common disease-initiation mechanisms. The disease-linked clones were reported to be significantly enriched in matched synovial fluid samples from ankylosing spondylitis patients. The disease-linked clones showed a CD8+ phenotype and occurred at relatively low frequencies in peripheral blood. Blood from ankylosing spondylitis patients appeared to be characterized by a TCR beta motif made up of under ten highly homologous amino acid variants.

Sequencing was performed on an Illumina HiSeq 2500. Quantitative 5'-RACE with molecular barcodes was used to prepare TCR beta libraries. For the original study's pipeline: To identify disease-linked TCR variants, a new computational method was used, one built on a probabilistic model of VDJ rearrangement. TCRdb reprocessing: public reads trimmed at Q25 with fastp, clones called with MiXCR, in-frame beta chains kept. Merged by CDR3 protein, the rows form single entries marked with the most common genes and DNA. The V and J calls, along with clone size, are taken from TCRdb and not from the paper's own processing. This sample is represented by approximately 260,000 distinct CDR3 sequences; 7.5% to 9% of them were singletons. The ten biggest clones cover nearly 7% of the sample. Looking up the germline V gene yields CDR1 KGHSH and CDR2 LQKENI. Between the V and J ends, shortened by 6 bases and 0 bases respectively, the junction contains 24 bases. Measured from the cysteine to the phenylalanine, the CDR3 is 19 residues long. Of the read, only the CDR3 DNA is kept; its 57 bases are in frame from base 1.

The source material was blood, either unsorted or a sorted T cell fraction (not recorded which). This TCR derives from a male donor with ankylosing spondylitis or in good health (not recorded which). The chain joins TRBV18 to TRBJ1-3; the D gene is not confidently resolved. The CDR3 has the sequence CASSPQRVGRPDSGNTIYF. The sequence in DNA is TGTGCCAGCTCTCCCCAGAGGGTAGGACGGCCAGACTCTGGAAACACCATATATTTT.